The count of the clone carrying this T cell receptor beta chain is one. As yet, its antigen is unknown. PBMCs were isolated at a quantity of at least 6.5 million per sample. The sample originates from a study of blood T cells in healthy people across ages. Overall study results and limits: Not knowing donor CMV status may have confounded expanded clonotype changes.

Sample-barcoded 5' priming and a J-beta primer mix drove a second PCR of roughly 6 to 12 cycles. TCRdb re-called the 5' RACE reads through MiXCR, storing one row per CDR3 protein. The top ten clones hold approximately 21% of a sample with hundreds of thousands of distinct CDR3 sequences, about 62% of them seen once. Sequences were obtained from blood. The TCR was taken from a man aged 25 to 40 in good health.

The CDR3 region has the DNA TGTGCCAGCAGCTTTAATACTCGGGCCGTACAAGAGACCCAGTACTTC. Its translation: CASSFNTRAVQETQYF. This chain links TRBV7-8 with TRBJ2-5; D is ambiguous. The CDR3 covers 16 residues. CDR1 and CDR2 (germline): SGHVS, FQNEAQ. V gave up 3 bases and J gave up 2 bases, with 16 bases separating them.